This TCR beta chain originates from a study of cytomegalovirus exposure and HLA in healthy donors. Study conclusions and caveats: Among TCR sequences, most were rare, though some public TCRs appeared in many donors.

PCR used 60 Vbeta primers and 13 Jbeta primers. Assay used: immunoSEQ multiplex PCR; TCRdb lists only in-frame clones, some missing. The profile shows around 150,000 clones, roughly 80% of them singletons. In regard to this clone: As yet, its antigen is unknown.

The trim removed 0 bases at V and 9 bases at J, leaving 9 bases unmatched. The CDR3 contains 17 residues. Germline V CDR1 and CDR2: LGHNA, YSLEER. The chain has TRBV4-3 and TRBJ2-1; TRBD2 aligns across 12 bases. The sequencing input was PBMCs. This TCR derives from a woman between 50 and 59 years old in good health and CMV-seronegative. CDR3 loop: CASSQDPTSGSRGEQFF. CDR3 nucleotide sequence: TGCGCCAGCAGCCAAGACCCGACTAGCGGGAGTCGGGGTGAGCAGTTCTTC.